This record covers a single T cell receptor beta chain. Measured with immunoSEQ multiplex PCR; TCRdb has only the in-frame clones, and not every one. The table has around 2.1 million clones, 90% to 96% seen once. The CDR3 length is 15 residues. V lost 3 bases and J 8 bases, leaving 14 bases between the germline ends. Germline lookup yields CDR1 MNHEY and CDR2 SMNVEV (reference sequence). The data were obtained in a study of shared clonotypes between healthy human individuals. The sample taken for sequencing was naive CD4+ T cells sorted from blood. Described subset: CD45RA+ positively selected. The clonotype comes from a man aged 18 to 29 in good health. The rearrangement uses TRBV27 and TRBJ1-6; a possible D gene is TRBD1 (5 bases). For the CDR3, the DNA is TGTGCCAGCAGTTTCTCTGGGACGGTGGATTCACCCCTCCACTTT. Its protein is CASSFSGTVDSPLHF.